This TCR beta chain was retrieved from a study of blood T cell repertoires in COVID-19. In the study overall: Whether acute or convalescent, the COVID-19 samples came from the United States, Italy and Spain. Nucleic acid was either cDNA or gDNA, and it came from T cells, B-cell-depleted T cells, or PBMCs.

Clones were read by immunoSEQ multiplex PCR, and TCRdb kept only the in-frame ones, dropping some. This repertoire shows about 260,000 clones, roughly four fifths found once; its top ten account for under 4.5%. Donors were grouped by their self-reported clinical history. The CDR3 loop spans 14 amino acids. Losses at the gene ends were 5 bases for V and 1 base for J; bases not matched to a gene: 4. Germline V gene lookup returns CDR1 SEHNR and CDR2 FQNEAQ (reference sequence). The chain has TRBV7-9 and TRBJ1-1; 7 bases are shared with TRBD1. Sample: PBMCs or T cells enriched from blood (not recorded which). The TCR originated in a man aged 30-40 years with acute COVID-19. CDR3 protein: CASSQGGANTEAFF. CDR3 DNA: TGTGCCAGCAGCCAGGGGGGCGCGAACACTGAAGCTTTCTTT. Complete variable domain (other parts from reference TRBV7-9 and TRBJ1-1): DTGVSQNPRHKITKRGQNVTFRCDPISEHNRLYWYRQTLGQGPEFLTYFQNEAQLEKSRLLSDRFSAERPKGSFSTLEIQRTEQGDSAMYLCASSQGGANTEAFFGQGTRLTVV.